The 29 T cell receptor beta chains reported below all come from one sample, sequenced in a study of CD8 T cells in ankylosing spondylitis. General observations from the study: The study identified a TCR beta motif of under ten highly homologous variants that appeared characteristic of ankylosing spondylitis blood.

These TCRs' antigens remain unknown. TCRdb re-called the 5' RACE reads through MiXCR, storing one row per CDR3 protein. Among around 890,000 distinct CDR3 sequences, 10% to 15% were seen once, and the ten largest hold 0.51%. What was sequenced was blood, either unsorted or a sorted T cell fraction (not recorded which). Every receptor here comes from a male donor with ankylosing spondylitis.

Ten or more counts support this clonotype. The CDR3 sequence: CSVGQSHEQYF. In nucleotides, the CDR3 is TGCAGCGTTGGCCAGAGCCACGAGCAGTACTTC. The chain employs TRBV29-1 and TRBJ2-7; D gene uncertain. V lost 4 bases and J lost 5, with 9 bases in between. The germline V gene has CDR1 SQVTM and CDR2 ANQGSEA. This CDR3 is 11 amino acids long.

The chain has TRBV4-1 and TRBJ1-1; D unclear. Germline V gene sequence: CDR1 MGHRA, CDR2 YSYEKL. Deletions cut 1 base from V and 4 bases from J, with 16 bases between. This CDR3 comprises 16 residues. The CDR3 protein is CASSQALVLSGTEAFF. CDR3 nucleotides: TGCGCCAGCAGCCAAGCACTTGTACTCTCTGGCACTGAAGCTTTCTTT.

This clonotype was seen many times. The chain has TRBV7-2 and TRBJ2-7; the D is unclear. The length of the CDR3 is 14 residues. Trimming shortened V by 2 bases and J by 3 bases, and 11 bases separated the two germline ends. Germline V lookup: CDR1 SGHTA, CDR2 FQGNSA. CDR3 bases: TGTGCCAGCAGCTTAATAGTTTCGATCTACGAGCAGTACTTC. This codes for CASSLIVSIYEQYF.

This chain connects TRBV27 to TRBJ2-2, with D unresolved. The CDR3 runs 13 residues. Germline CDR1 and CDR2: MNHEY and SMNVEV (reference sequence). V was cut by 3 bases and J by 1 base, with 3 bases left in between. This CDR3 reads CASSFWNTGELFF. The CDR3 region has the DNA TGTGCCAGCAGTTTTTGGAACACCGGGGAGCTGTTTTTT.

The J gene is TRBJ2-1, the V gene TRBV7-2; weak D call: TRBD1 (6 bases). The CDR3 runs 15 residues. V dropped 4 bases and J dropped 4 bases, with 14 bases sitting between them. From germline, CDR1 is SGHTA and CDR2 FQGNSA. The CDR3 DNA follows: TGTGCCAGCAGCTCTACAGGGACCTCATACAATGAGCAGTTCTTC. This encodes CASSSTGTSYNEQFF.

The chain employs TRBV20-1 and TRBJ2-7, with D possibly TRBD1 on 8 matching bases. The CDR3 is 13 residues long. Looked up from germline, CDR1 is DFQATT and CDR2 is SNEGSKA (reference sequence). The DNA for the CDR3 is TGCAGCGGGGGGCAGGGGGCGCCATACGAGCAGTACTTC. Its protein product is CSGGQGAPYEQYF.

The chain combines TRBV7-2 with TRBJ2-1, with 11 bases identical to TRBD2. The CDR3 has 17 residues. In germline, CDR1 is SGHTA, CDR2 FQGNSA. Trimming cost V 5 bases and J 2 bases; bases outside gene matches: 8. CDR3 in DNA: TGTGCCAGCAGCCACCTGACTAGCGGGAAGCCCTACAATGAGCAGTTCTTC. Translating gives CASSHLTSGKPYNEQFF.

This clonotype appeared once. This rearrangement joins TRBV7-2 to TRBJ2-2; D unclear. V lost 5 bases and J lost 5, with 9 bases in between. The CDR3 is 13 amino acids. Germline V gene lookup returns CDR1 SGHTA and CDR2 FQGNSA. The CDR3 region is CASSVEWTGELFF. CDR3 sequence (DNA): TGTGCCAGCAGCGTGGAATGGACCGGGGAGCTGTTTTTT.

The chain uses TRBV7-9 and TRBJ2-1, with D possibly being TRBD1 (6 bases). The CDR3 is made up of 16 amino acids. Germline CDR1 reads SEHNR; CDR2 reads FQNEAQ (reference sequence). Trimming left V 1 base short and J 8 bases short, with 18 bases between. The CDR3 DNA sequence: TGTGCCAGCAGCTTAGATGGTCTTCTGGGGGCGGATGAGCAGTTCTTC. It codes for CASSLDGLLGADEQFF. The full variable domain, completed using reference TRBV7-9 and TRBJ2-1, is DTGVSQNPRHKITKRGQNVTFRCDPISEHNRLYWYRQTLGQGPEFLTYFQNEAQLEKSRLLSDRFSAERPKGSFSTLEIQRTEQGDSAMYLCASSLDGLLGADEQFFGPGTRLTVL.

The chain carries TRBV30 and TRBJ2-3; 10 bases map to TRBD2. Germline V CDR1 and CDR2: GTSNPN, SVGIG (reference sequence). The CDR3 is made up of 14 amino acids. After removal of 2 bases from V and 4 bases from J, the junction contained 3 bases not matched to a gene. CDR3 in DNA: TGTGCCTGGAGTTCCCTAGCGGGAGCAGATACGCAGTATTTT. It codes for CAWSSLAGADTQYF. Based on the CDR3 plus reference TRBV30 and TRBJ2-3, the full variable domain is SQTIHQWPATLVQPVGSPLSLECTVEGTSNPNLYWYRQAAGRGLQLLFYSVGIGQISSEVPQNLSASRPQDRQFILSSKKLLLSDSGFYLCAWSSLAGADTQYFGPGTRLTVL.

This clonotype was seen at least ten times. The genes are TRBV4-3 and TRBJ2-1; 7 nucleotides line up with TRBD2. The CDR3 runs 15 residues. Per the germline V gene, CDR1 is LGHNA and CDR2 is YSLEER. Losses at the gene ends were 4 bases for V and 4 bases for J; bases not matched to a gene: 7. CDR3: CASSLVGTKYNEQFF. Here the CDR3 DNA reads TGCGCCAGCAGCCTGGTGGGGACTAAGTACAATGAGCAGTTCTTC.

This clonotype was recorded many times. The chain couples TRBV14 to TRBJ2-1; 11 positions agree with TRBD2. Germline values: CDR1 SGHDN, CDR2 FVKESK. The CDR3 is made up of 15 amino acids. J was trimmed by 5 bases and V by 2 bases; bases with no gene match: 2. CDR3 DNA sequence: TGTGCCAGCAGCCAACTAGCGGGAGGTAACAATGAGCAGTTCTTC. Amino acid sequence: CASSQLAGGNNEQFF.

The V call is TRBV10-1, the J call TRBJ2-2; possibly TRBD1 or TRBD2 for D (5 bases each). There are 14 residues in the CDR3. Germline V gene data show CDR1 as WNHNN and CDR2 as SYGVQD (reference sequence). Trimming took off 6 bases at V and 4 bases at J, with 12 bases between the two ends. In DNA, the CDR3 is TGCGCCAGCAGGAGGGACGACACCACCGGGGAGCTGTTTTTT. Amino acids: CASRRDDTTGELFF.

This clonotype was observed a handful of times. The rearrangement uses TRBV20-1 and TRBJ2-7; perhaps TRBD1 as D (5 bases). The CDR3 contains 16 residues. Trimming took off 0 bases at V and 2 bases at J, with 17 bases between the two ends. CDR1 DFQATT and CDR2 SNEGSKA come from the germline V gene (reference sequence). For the CDR3, the DNA is TGCAGTGCTAGAGATAGACGCAGGGTGTCAGCCTACGAGCAGTACTTC. It codes for CSARDRRRVSAYEQYF.

This clonotype was counted ten times or more. The chain links TRBV6-5 to TRBJ2-1; the match to TRBD1 covers 9 bases. CDR1 and CDR2 from the germline V gene are MNHEY and SVGAGI. The CDR3 covers 15 residues. V shed 0 bases and J 8 bases; nucleotides not matched to a gene: 5. For the CDR3, the DNA is TGTGCCAGCAGTTACTCCCGGGACAGGGATCATGAGCAGTTCTTC. Protein: CASSYSRDRDHEQFF.

This clonotype occurred many times. The chain has TRBV7-6 and TRBJ2-3; D is undetermined. CDR3 length: 13 amino acids. Per the germline V gene, CDR1 is SGHVS and CDR2 is FNYEAQ. V dropped 2 bases and J dropped 6 bases, with 9 bases sitting between them. The CDR3 DNA sequence: TGTGCCAGCAGCTTAAGGGCTCCGGATACGCAGTATTTT. Protein: CASSLRAPDTQYF.

This clonotype appeared a few times. A read error may produce the germline difference seen at one junction end. CDR3 amino acids: CASSFQGRPYEQYF. The DNA for the CDR3 is TGTGCCAGCAGCTTCCAGGGGAGACCCTACGAGCAGTACTTC. The gene calls are TRBV5-1 and TRBJ2-7, with D perhaps TRBD1 (6 bases). The CDR3 extends over 14 amino acids. Germline CDR1 reads SGHRS; CDR2 reads YFSETQ.

This clonotype has just a few counts. The chain joins TRBV4-2 to TRBJ2-1; 10 positions agree with TRBD2. This CDR3 is built from 17 residues. Germline V lookup: CDR1 LGHNA, CDR2 YNFKEQ. V was pared by 1 base and J by 7 bases, with 10 bases of the junction left unmatched. CDR3 in amino acids: CASSQVTLAGAINEQFF. The CDR3 DNA reads as TGTGCCAGCAGCCAAGTAACCCTAGCGGGGGCAATAAATGAGCAGTTCTTC.

This chain uses TRBV5-8 with TRBJ2-2; 8 bases align to TRBD1. The CDR3 runs 16 residues. Germline V gene lookup returns CDR1 SGHTS and CDR2 YDEGEE. V shed 0 bases and J 4 bases; nucleotides not matched to a gene: 5. The CDR3 coding sequence is TGTGCCAGCAGCTTGGTTGTGACAGGGGTCACCGGGGAGCTGTTTTTT. Amino acid sequence: CASSLVVTGVTGELFF.

The rearrangement links TRBV7-9 to TRBJ2-1; maybe TRBD1 (6 bases). Germline loops: CDR1 SEHNR, CDR2 FQNEAQ (reference sequence). The CDR3 runs 16 residues. V was shortened by 4 bases and J by 4 bases, with 17 bases between the two germline ends. In DNA, the CDR3 is TGTGCCAGCAGCTCCTTCAGGGGAAATGAATACAATGAGCAGTTCTTC. Protein: CASSSFRGNEYNEQFF. The complete variable domain, with remaining parts taken from reference TRBV7-9 and TRBJ2-1, reads DTGVSQNPRHKITKRGQNVTFRCDPISEHNRLYWYRQTLGQGPEFLTYFQNEAQLEKSRLLSDRFSAERPKGSFSTLEIQRTEQGDSAMYLCASSSFRGNEYNEQFFGPGTRLTVL.

The gene calls are TRBV6-2 or TRBV6-3 and TRBJ2-3; D is possibly TRBD1 (6 bases). The V and J ends lost 6 bases and 9 bases respectively, with 13 bases between them. The CDR3 loop spans 12 amino acids. Germline V gene sequence: CDR1 MNHEY, CDR2 SVGEGT. The CDR3 nucleotides read TGTGCCAGCAGCCTAGGGGGAAGAACGCAGTATTTT. Translation: CASSLGGRTQYF.

This clonotype has just a few counts. The genes are TRBV7-6 and TRBJ1-5; D gene ambiguous. Germline V gives CDR1 SGHVS, CDR2 FNYEAQ. V lost 2 bases and J lost 2, with 10 bases in between. This CDR3 has 15 residues. CDR3 loop: CASSLWSGGNQPQHF. CDR3 bases: TGTGCCAGCAGCTTATGGTCTGGTGGCAATCAGCCCCAGCATTTT.

This chain links TRBV20-1 with TRBJ2-5, with D unresolved. The V and J ends lost 3 bases and 5 bases respectively, with 16 bases between them. The CDR3 totals 14 residues. The germline CDR1 and CDR2 sequences are DFQATT and SNEGSKA (reference sequence). In nucleotides, the CDR3 is TGCAGTGCTAGCACAACCGGGTCCGGCGAGACCCAGTACTTC. As protein: CSASTTGSGETQYF.

J is TRBJ2-7 and V is TRBV6-5; 10 nucleotides match TRBD1. From germline, CDR1 is MNHEY and CDR2 SVGAGI. With V trimmed by 2 bases and J by 2 bases, 3 bases remained unmatched. This CDR3 is 15 amino acids long. For the CDR3, the DNA is TGTGCCAGCAGTTACCTGGGACAGGGGCCCTACGAGCAGTACTTC. Its protein product is CASSYLGQGPYEQYF.

The rearrangement uses TRBV7-9 and TRBJ2-7; D unresolved. Trimming left V 1 base short and J 6 bases short, with 7 bases between. The CDR3 is 12 amino acids. Per the germline V gene, CDR1 is SEHNR and CDR2 is FQNEAQ (reference sequence). In DNA form, the CDR3 reads TGTGCCAGCAGCTTAGTCATGAGCGAGCAGTACTTC. Its translation: CASSLVMSEQYF.

This chain joins TRBV6-2 or TRBV6-3 and TRBJ2-3, with TRBD2 identical over 8 bases. Germline V gives CDR1 MNHEY, CDR2 SVGEGT. Trimming removed 6 bases from V and 5 bases from J; junction bases left unmatched: 10. This CDR3 contains 15 residues. In DNA, the CDR3 is TGTGCCAGCAGGCCCCTTCGGGGGGGCGGAGATACGCAGTATTTT. Protein product: CASRPLRGGGDTQYF.

The chain couples TRBV5-5 to TRBJ2-1, with 8 nucleotides matching TRBD2. The germline gives CDR1 SGHKS, CDR2 YYEKEE (reference sequence). This CDR3 has 14 residues. Trimming at V came to 2 bases and at J to 9 bases, leaving 7 bases not matched to a gene. The CDR3 DNA is TGTGCCAGCAGCTTCGGCGGGAGGTTCGGTGAGCAGTTCTTC. It translates to CASSFGGRFGEQFF.

The chain employs TRBV12-3 or TRBV12-4 and TRBJ2-5, with D possibly TRBD1 on 5 matching bases. With 4 bases removed from V and 5 bases from J, the gap between germline ends came to 14 bases. The CDR3 length is 14 residues. CDR3 region: CASSYGPGRETQYF. The CDR3 coding sequence is TGTGCCAGCAGTTATGGGCCAGGGCGGGAGACCCAGTACTTC.

The chain is built from TRBV7-2 and TRBJ1-1, with D unclear. This CDR3 has 14 amino acids. Trimming cost V 5 bases and J 7 bases, with 17 bases left between them. Germline V gene sequence: CDR1 SGHTA, CDR2 FQGNSA. The CDR3 bases are TGTGCCAGCAGCCCTTCGCGGCGCCCTGGTGAAGCTTTCTTT. Translated: CASSPSRRPGEAFF.